Given below is one T cell receptor (beta chain) in context. This specimen belongs to a study of cytomegalovirus exposure and HLA in healthy donors. Germline V gene sequence: CDR1 SEHNR, CDR2 FQNEAQ (reference sequence). The V and J ends lost 3 bases and 3 bases, in that order; junction bases with no gene match: 6. This CDR3 is built from 16 residues. PCR employed 60 Vbeta and 13 Jbeta primers. Profiled with immunoSEQ multiplex PCR; TCRdb holds only in-frame clones, not every one. The sample yields under 200,000 clones, around 86% seen once. The origin of this receptor is a human donor in good health. Sample: PBMCs. The gene calls are TRBV7-9 and TRBJ1-4; 8 nucleotides align to TRBD1. In nucleotides, the CDR3 is TGTGCCAGCAGCTTTTCAACAGGGGGGGCTAATGAAAAACTGTTTTTT. As protein: CASSFSTGGANEKLFF. Supplemented by reference TRBV7-9 and TRBJ1-4, the full variable domain reads DTGVSQNPRHKITKRGQNVTFRCDPISEHNRLYWYRQTLGQGPEFLTYFQNEAQLEKSRLLSDRFSAERPKGSFSTLEIQRTEQGDSAMYLCASSFSTGGANEKLFFGSGTQLSVL.